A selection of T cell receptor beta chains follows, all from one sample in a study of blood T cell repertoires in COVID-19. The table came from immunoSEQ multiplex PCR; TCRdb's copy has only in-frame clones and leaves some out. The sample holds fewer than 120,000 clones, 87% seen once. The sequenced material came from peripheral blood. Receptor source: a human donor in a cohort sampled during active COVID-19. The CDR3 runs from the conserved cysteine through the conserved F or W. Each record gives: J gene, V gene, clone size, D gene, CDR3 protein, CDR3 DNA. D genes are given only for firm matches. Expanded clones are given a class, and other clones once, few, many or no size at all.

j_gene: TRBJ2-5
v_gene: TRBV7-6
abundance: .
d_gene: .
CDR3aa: CASSLVFRGPQETQYF
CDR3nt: TGTGCCAGCAGCTTAGTCTTCAGGGGACCTCAAGAGACCCAGTACTTC

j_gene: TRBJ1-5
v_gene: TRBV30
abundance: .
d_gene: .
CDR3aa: CAWSAGGQPQHF
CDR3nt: TGTGCCTGGAGTGCCGGGGGTCAGCCCCAGCATTTT

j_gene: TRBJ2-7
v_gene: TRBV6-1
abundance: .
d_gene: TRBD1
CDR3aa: CASSEGTGGSEQYF
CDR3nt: TGTGCCAGCAGTGAAGGGACAGGGGGCTCCGAGCAGTACTTC

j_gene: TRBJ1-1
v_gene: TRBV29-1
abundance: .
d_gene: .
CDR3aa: CSVEGNGNTEAFF
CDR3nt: TGCAGCGTTGAAGGTAACGGGAACACTGAAGCTTTCTTT

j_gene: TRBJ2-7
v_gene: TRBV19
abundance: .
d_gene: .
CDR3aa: CASSMVSDGEQYF
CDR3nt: TGTGCCAGTAGTATGGTCAGTGATGGCGAGCAGTACTTC

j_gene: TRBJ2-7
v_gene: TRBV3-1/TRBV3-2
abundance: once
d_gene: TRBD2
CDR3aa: CASSPGEGRYEQYF
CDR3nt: TGTGCCAGCAGCCCTGGGGAGGGGAGGTACGAGCAGTACTTC

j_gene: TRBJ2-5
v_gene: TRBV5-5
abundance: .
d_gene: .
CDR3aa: CASSPEAGSPLETQYF
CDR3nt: TGTGCCAGCAGCCCTGAGGCGGGTTCGCCGTTGGAGACCCAGTACTTC

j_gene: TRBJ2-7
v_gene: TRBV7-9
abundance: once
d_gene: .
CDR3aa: CASSLVLMDSSYEQYF
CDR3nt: TGTGCCAGCAGCTTAGTCCTTATGGACAGTTCCTACGAGCAGTACTTC

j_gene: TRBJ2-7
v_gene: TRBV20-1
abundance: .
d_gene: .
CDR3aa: CSARQPGGEYF
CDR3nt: TGCAGTGCTAGGCAACCGGGGGGCGAGTACTTC

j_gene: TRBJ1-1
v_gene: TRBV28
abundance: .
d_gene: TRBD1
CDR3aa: CASSYADRTNTEAFF
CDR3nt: TGTGCCAGCAGTTACGCGGACAGGACGAACACTGAAGCTTTCTTT

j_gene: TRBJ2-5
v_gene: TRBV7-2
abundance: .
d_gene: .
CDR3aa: CASSLGTGETQYF
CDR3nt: TGTGCCAGCAGCTTAGGAACGGGAGAGACCCAGTACTTC

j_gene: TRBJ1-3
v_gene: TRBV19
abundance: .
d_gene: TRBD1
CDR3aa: CASADQTGDRNTIYF
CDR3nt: TGTGCCAGCGCTGATCAAACAGGGGATAGAAACACCATATATTTT

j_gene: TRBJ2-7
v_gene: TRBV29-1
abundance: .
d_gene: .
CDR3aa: CSAYRDYEQYF
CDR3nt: TGCAGCGCCTACCGGGACTACGAGCAGTACTTC

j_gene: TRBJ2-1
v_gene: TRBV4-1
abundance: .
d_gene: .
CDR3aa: CASSQGNRELTVEQFF
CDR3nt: TGCGCCAGCAGCCAAGGGAACCGGGAGTTGACGGTTGAGCAGTTCTTC

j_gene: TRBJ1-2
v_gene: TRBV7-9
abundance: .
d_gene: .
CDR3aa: CASSLERGRHSTSLYGYTF
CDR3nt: TGTGCCAGCAGCTTAGAAAGGGGCAGACACTCAACCAGCCTTTATGGCTACACCTTC

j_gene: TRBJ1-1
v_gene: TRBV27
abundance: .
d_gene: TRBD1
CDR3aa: CASSYRGRPEAFF
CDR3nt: TGTGCCAGCAGCTACAGGGGAAGGCCTGAAGCTTTCTTT

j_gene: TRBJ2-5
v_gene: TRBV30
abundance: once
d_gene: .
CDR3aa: CAWSAVGVRQGPKTQYF
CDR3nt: TGTGCCTGGAGCGCTGTTGGGGTTCGTCAGGGTCCGAAGACCCAGTACTTC

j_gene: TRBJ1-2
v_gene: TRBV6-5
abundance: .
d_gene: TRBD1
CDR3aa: CASSNLGQMGGYTF
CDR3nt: TGTGCCAGCAGTAACTTGGGACAGATGGGTGGCTACACCTTC

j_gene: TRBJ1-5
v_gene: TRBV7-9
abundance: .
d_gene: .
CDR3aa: CASSLGGGNQPQHF
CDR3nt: TGTGCCAGCAGCTTAGGGGGGGGCAATCAGCCCCAGCATTTT

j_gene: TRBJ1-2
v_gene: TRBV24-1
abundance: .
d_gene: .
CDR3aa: CATSAFGYGYTF
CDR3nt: TGTGCCACCAGTGCATTCGGCTATGGCTACACCTTC

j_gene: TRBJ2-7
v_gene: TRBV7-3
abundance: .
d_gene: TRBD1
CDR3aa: CASSLSGTEAYEQYF
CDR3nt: TGTGCCAGCAGCTTAAGTGGGACAGAAGCTTACGAGCAGTACTTC

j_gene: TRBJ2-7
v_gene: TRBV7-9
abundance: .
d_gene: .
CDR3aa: CASSSPRGTWDEQYF
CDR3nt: TGTGCCAGCAGCTCCCCTCGGGGGACCTGGGATGAGCAGTACTTC

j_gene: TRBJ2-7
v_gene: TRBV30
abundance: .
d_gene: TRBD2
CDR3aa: CAWSAPRGGYTYEQYF
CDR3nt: TGTGCCTGGAGTGCCCCTCGGGGGGGGTACACCTACGAGCAGTACTTC

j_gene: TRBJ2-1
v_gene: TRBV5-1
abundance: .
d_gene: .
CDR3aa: CASSLGPRLGPNEQFF
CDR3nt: TGCGCCAGCAGCTTGGGTCCCCGACTAGGGCCCAATGAGCAGTTCTTC

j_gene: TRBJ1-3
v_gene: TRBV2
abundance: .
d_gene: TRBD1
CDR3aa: CASSESRQGAGNTIYF
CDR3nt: TGTGCCAGCAGTGAATCCCGGCAGGGGGCTGGAAACACCATATATTTT

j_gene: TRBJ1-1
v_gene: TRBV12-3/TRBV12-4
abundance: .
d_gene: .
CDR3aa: CASKRGTEAFF
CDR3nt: TGTGCCAGCAAGAGGGGGACTGAAGCTTTCTTT

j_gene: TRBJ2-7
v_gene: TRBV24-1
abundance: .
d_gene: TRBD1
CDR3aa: CAASDPSDRGSEEQYF
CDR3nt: TGTGCCGCCAGTGACCCCAGCGACAGGGGGAGTGAGGAGCAGTACTTC

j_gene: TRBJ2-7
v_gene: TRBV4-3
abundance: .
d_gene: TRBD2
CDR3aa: CASSRRTSDSYEQYF
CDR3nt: TGCGCCAGCAGCCGCAGGACTAGCGACTCCTACGAGCAGTACTTC

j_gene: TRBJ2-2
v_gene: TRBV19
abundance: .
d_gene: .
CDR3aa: CASSMSNTGELFF
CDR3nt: TGTGCCAGTAGTATGAGTAACACCGGGGAGCTGTTTTTT

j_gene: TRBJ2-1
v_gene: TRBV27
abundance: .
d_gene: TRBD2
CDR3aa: CASSEARRTSGVHEQFF
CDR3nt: TGTGCCAGCAGTGAAGCCAGAAGGACTAGTGGGGTCCATGAGCAGTTCTTC

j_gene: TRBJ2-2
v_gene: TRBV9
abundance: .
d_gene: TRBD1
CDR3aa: CASSVGQGARTGELFF
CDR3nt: TGTGCCAGCAGCGTAGGTCAGGGGGCACGGACCGGGGAGCTGTTTTTT

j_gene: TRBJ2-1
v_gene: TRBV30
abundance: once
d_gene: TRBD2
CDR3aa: CAWTGGGTYNEQFF
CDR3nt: TGTGCCTGGACTGGCGGGGGGACCTACAATGAGCAGTTCTTC

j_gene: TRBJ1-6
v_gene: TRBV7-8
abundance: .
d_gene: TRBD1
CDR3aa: CASSYYPSTGFNSPLHF
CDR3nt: TGTGCCAGCAGCTACTACCCCTCGACAGGGTTCAATTCACCCCTCCACTTT

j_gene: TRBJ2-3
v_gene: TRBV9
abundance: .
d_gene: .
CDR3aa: CASSSLSSGDTQYF
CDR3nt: TGTGCCAGCAGCTCCCTATCTAGTGGGGATACGCAGTATTTT

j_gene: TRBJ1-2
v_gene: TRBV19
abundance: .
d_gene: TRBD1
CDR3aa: CASSIGARGNYGYTF
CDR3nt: TGTGCCAGTAGTATCGGAGCCAGGGGGAACTATGGCTACACCTTC

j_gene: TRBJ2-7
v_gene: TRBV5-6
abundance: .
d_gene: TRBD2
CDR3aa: CASSKLAAYEQYF
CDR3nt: TGTGCCAGCAGCAAACTAGCGGCCTACGAGCAGTACTTC

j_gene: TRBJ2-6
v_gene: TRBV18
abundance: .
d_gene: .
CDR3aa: CASSPGGPYSGANVLTF
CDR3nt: TGTGCCAGCTCACCGGGGGGGCCCTACTCTGGGGCCAACGTCCTGACTTTC

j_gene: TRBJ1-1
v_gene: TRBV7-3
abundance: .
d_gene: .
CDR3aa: CASSLGLPGGTEAFF
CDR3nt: TGTGCCAGCAGCTTGGGATTACCAGGAGGGACTGAAGCTTTCTTT

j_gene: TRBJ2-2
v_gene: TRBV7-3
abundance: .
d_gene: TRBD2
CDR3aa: CASSSGLAVGGELFF
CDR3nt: TGTGCCAGCAGCTCTGGACTAGCCGTCGGCGGGGAGCTGTTTTTT

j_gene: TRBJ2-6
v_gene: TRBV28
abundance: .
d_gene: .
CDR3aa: CASSFSRSSGANVLTF
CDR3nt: TGTGCCAGCAGTTTCTCGAGGAGCTCTGGGGCCAACGTCCTGACTTTC

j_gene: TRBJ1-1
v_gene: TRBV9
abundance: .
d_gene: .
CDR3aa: CASSPPKGVNTEAFF
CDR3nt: TGTGCCAGCAGCCCCCCCAAAGGGGTGAACACTGAAGCTTTCTTT

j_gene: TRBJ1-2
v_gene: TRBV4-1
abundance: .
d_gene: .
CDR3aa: CASSQVRGIRGYGYTF
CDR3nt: TGCGCCAGCAGCCAAGTGAGGGGGATCAGGGGATATGGCTACACCTTC